This T cell receptor beta chain was documented in a study of human T cells and chemical hapten exposure. The CDR3 extends over 16 amino acids. V gave up 0 bases and J gave up 7 bases, with 15 bases separating them. Germline CDR1 and CDR2: LGHNA and YSLEER. TCRdb recomputed calls from the RACE reads with MiXCR, one row per CDR3 protein. The sample consists of a few hundred thousand distinct CDR3 sequences, approximately 7.5% of them appearing once. This clonotype was detected many times. The time point was: pre-sensitization, week 0. The treatment was: therapeutic diphenylcyclopropenone sensitization with weekly scalp DPC. Drawing of blood took place ahead of applying each patch test.

Sequencing was performed on whole blood, taken in connection with sensitization to the hapten diphenylcyclopropenone (DPC). The receptor was isolated from a man younger than 30 with alopecia areata. Some clones in this sample may be carry-over from other donors' samples. This chain joins TRBV4-3 and TRBJ1-4, with D hard to call. CDR3 sequence (DNA): TGCGCCAGCAGCCAAGAAGGAGCCAGTCTCGGTGAAAAACTGTTTTTT. As protein: CASSQEGASLGEKLFF.